These T cell receptor beta chains were read from a single sample in a study of control samples from healthy donors and cancer patients. Repertoires were generated with immunoSEQ multiplex PCR, while TCRdb's copy carries only in-frame clones and drops some. Counted here are some 150,000 clones, less than 95% occurring once; the ten biggest clones make up about 15%. Specimen: PBMCs. These receptors all come from a man between 60 and 75 years old with colorectal cancer. CDR3s include the opening cysteine and the closing phenylalanine or tryptophan. D genes are given only for firm matches. Some rows have no size entry. The others give once, few or many, or a class for an expanded clone.

j_call d_call cdr3_length clone_size v_call cdr3_nt cdr3_aa
TRBJ1-1 . 12 . TRBV29-1 TGCAGCGTTGACAGGGTGCACACTGAAGCTTTCTTT CSVDRVHTEAFF
TRBJ2-5 . 12 . TRBV2 TGTGCCAGCAGTGCAGGGGAAGAGACCCAGTACTTC CASSAGEETQYF
TRBJ1-4 . 13 . TRBV5-8 TGTGCCAGCAGCTTGGACGGAGGCGAAAAACTGTTTTTT CASSLDGGEKLFF
TRBJ1-5 . 12 . TRBV30 TGTGCCTGGAGTCTACATGAGCAGCCCCAGCATTTT CAWSLHEQPQHF
TRBJ2-5 . 18 . TRBV5-1 TGCGCCAGCAGCTTGGGCGGGCGGACTACCGGCGGGATAGAGACCCAGTACTTC CASSLGGRTTGGIETQYF
TRBJ2-5 . 12 . TRBV19 TGTGCCAGTAGTATTCTGGGCGAGACCCAGTACTTC CASSILGETQYF
TRBJ2-6 . 15 . TRBV5-1 TGCGCCAGCAGCCCAGGGGAATCTGGGGCCAACGTCCTGACTTTC CASSPGESGANVLTF
TRBJ1-1 . 13 . TRBV29-1 TGCAGCGTTTGGAGGACATTGAACACTGAAGCTTTCTTT CSVWRTLNTEAFF
TRBJ1-5 TRBD1 17 . TRBV28 TGTGCCAGCAGTTCCGGGACAGGGGCCTCGGGTCATCAGCCCCAGCATTTT CASSSGTGASGHQPQHF
TRBJ1-1 TRBD1 13 . TRBV27 TGTGCCAGCAGTTTATTTGACAGGGGGCAAGCTTTCTTT CASSLFDRGQAFF
TRBJ2-5 . 13 few TRBV18 TGTGCCAGCTCACCAGGGTACCAAGAGACCCAGTACTTC CASSPGYQETQYF
TRBJ1-1 . 13 . TRBV19 TGTGCCTGCTCGAGACAGGTTCACACTGAAGCTTTCTTT CACSRQVHTEAFF
TRBJ2-7 TRBD2 13 . TRBV27 TGTGCCAGCACCCCTTCGGGAGGTAGCGAGCAGTACTTC CASTPSGGSEQYF
TRBJ2-5 . 13 . TRBV6-2/TRBV6-3 TGTGCCAGCAGTTACGCGGATTGGGAGACCCAGTACTTC CASSYADWETQYF
TRBJ2-5 . 13 . TRBV4-3 TGCGCCAGCAGCCTGGGACTCCAAGAGACCCAGTACTTC CASSLGLQETQYF
TRBJ1-5 . 13 . TRBV6-2/TRBV6-3 TGTGCCAGCAGTTACGTTCCGGGACAGCCCCAGCATTTT CASSYVPGQPQHF